Listed below are T cell receptor beta chains from one sample, sequenced in a study of blood T cells in healthy people across ages. Using its own MiXCR run on the 5' RACE reads, TCRdb lists one record per CDR3 protein. The profile shows over 1.5 million distinct CDR3 sequences, around half of them singletons. The sample comprised blood. These receptors all come from a woman aged 40 to 55 in good health. Both conserved end residues are part of each CDR3. A D gene is named only where the DNA matches it firmly. The listing skips clone size in some rows; elsewhere it reads once, few, many or a size class.

TRBJ1-2,-,-,TRBV4-2,TGTGCCAGCAGCCAAGGCTTTGAGGGCAGGAACGGCTACACCTTC,CASSQGFEGRNGYTF
TRBJ2-1,TRBD2,-,TRBV7-9,TGTGCCAGCAGCTCCGCGGGGACTACTGACAATGAGCAGTTCTTC,CASSSAGTTDNEQFF
TRBJ2-4,-,-,TRBV13,TGTGCCAGCAGCCTTACAGAGGACATTCAGTACTTC,CASSLTEDIQYF
TRBJ2-3,TRBD2,-,TRBV20-1,TGCAGTGCCTCTAAAGGGGCTAGCGGGGGCCCCACAGATACGCAGTATTTT,CSASKGASGGPTDTQYF
TRBJ1-6,TRBD1,-,TRBV6-5,TGTGCCAGCAGTTACTTCGGTCCGGGACAGGGGGCAATGGATTCACCCCTCCACTTT,CASSYFGPGQGAMDSPLHF
TRBJ2-5,-,-,TRBV20-1,TGCAGTGCTAGAGATGGGCTATGGAAAGAGACCCAGTACTTC,CSARDGLWKETQYF
TRBJ2-5,-,-,TRBV27,TGTGGCACAGGGAGAGGGGAGACCCAGTACTTC,CGTGRGETQYF
TRBJ2-5,-,-,TRBV3-1,TGTGCCAGCAGCCAAGGGCCTAGCGCTCAAGAGACCCAGTACTTC,CASSQGPSAQETQYF
TRBJ2-7,-,few,TRBV21-1,TGTGCCAGCAGCTTTCGTCGGGATCTCCAAATTTACGAGCAGTACTTC,CASSFRRDLQIYEQYF
TRBJ2-3,TRBD2,-,TRBV15,TGTGCCACCAGCAGAGAACTAGCGGGGCTCACAGATACGCAGTATTTT,CATSRELAGLTDTQYF
TRBJ1-2,-,-,TRBV29-1,TGCAGCGTTGAAGGTCGAGGGGTGGCCTATGGCTACACCTTC,CSVEGRGVAYGYTF
TRBJ2-7,TRBD2,few,TRBV4-3,TGCGCCAGCAGCCATCGGGAGGGCGCTTACGAGCAGTACTTC,CASSHREGAYEQYF
TRBJ2-1,-,few,TRBV5-5,TGCGCCAGCAGCCTGAGACGGGCTTCCTACAATGAGCAGTTCTTC,CASSLRRASYNEQFF
TRBJ2-4,TRBD2,-,TRBV5-1,TGCGCCAGCAGCCCCGTAGGGCTAGCGGGGGGGCCTGGAAACATTCAGTACTTC,CASSPVGLAGGPGNIQYF
TRBJ1-4,-,-,TRBV20-1,TGCAGTGCTAGCACCCTACAGGATTTGCCCCTTCGTGAAAAACTGTTTTTT,CSASTLQDLPLREKLFF
TRBJ2-5,-,-,TRBV6-2/TRBV6-3,TGTGCCAGCAGTTCCCAGGGGAGGATGATCGTGGATCGGGAGACCCAGTACTTC,CASSSQGRMIVDRETQYF
TRBJ2-7,-,-,TRBV18,TGTGGGAGCTCACAGGGAGGACAGAGGGTCTACGAGCAGTACTTC,CGSSQGGQRVYEQYF
TRBJ2-5,TRBD1,-,TRBV7-2,TGTGCCAGCAGCCTAGGGGGCAGGTACTTC,CASSLGGRYF
TRBJ2-1,TRBD2,-,TRBV11-1,TGTGCCAGCAGCAACCGGGGGGGCCAAGGTGAGCAGTTCTTC,CASSNRGGQGEQFF
TRBJ1-5,-,few,TRBV20-1,TGCAGTGCTAGGCACGGGACTCCCAATCAGCCCCAGCATTTT,CSARHGTPNQPQHF
TRBJ2-1,-,-,TRBV2,TGTGCCAGCAGTGAAGCGCTTGCCATTGGGCAGTTCTTC,CASSEALAIGQFF
TRBJ2-4,-,-,TRBV6-2/TRBV6-3,TGTGCCAGCAGTGACTCGGGGAGAAACATTCAGTACTTC,CASSDSGRNIQYF
TRBJ2-3,TRBD2,few,TRBV2,TGTGCCAGCAGCAGACTAGCCCCGAGCACAGATACGCAGTATTTT,CASSRLAPSTDTQYF
TRBJ2-4,-,few,TRBV6-1,TGTGCCAGCAGTGTTCGGGACGGCGGCGACATTCAGTACTTC,CASSVRDGGDIQYF
TRBJ1-2,-,few,TRBV20-1,TGCAGTGCTACCAGACAGGACCTGGCCGGCTACACCTTC,CSATRQDLAGYTF
TRBJ1-6,-,-,TRBV4-1,TGCGCCAGCAGCCAAGAGGGGGGGGTTGATTCACCCCTCCACTTT,CASSQEGGVDSPLHF
TRBJ2-1,-,-,TRBV24-1,TGTGCCACCAGTGACCCCGTCATTGATGGGCGCAATGAGCAGTTCTTC,CATSDPVIDGRNEQFF
TRBJ1-1,-,few,TRBV25-1,TGTGCCAGCAGTGTTGGGGGAGGTGCCACTGAAGCTTTCTTT,CASSVGGGATEAFF
TRBJ2-3,TRBD2,-,TRBV4-3,TGCGCCAGCAGCCAAGGTCCCCACGGGACTATCCTTAGCACGGATACGCAGTATTTT,CASSQGPHGTILSTDTQYF
TRBJ2-3,-,-,TRBV12-3/TRBV12-4,TGTGCCAGCAGCCTGGGGCCTATGGGAGTGCGAACAGATACGCAGTATTTT,CASSLGPMGVRTDTQYF
TRBJ2-1,-,-,TRBV24-1,TGTGCCACCAGTGACAGGGGTCGACATTTCGGTGGGCAGTTCTTC,CATSDRGRHFGGQFF
TRBJ1-1,TRBD1,-,TRBV9,TGTGCCAGCAGCAACAGGGGAGGGGACACTGAAGCTTTCTTT,CASSNRGGDTEAFF
TRBJ2-3,-,-,TRBV5-1,TGCGCCAGCAGCCAATACCAGGTAGATACGCAGTATTTT,CASSQYQVDTQYF
TRBJ1-1,TRBD1,-,TRBV20-1,TGCAGTGCTAGCCCCGGGACAGGGGGGAACACTGAAGCTTTCTTT,CSASPGTGGNTEAFF
TRBJ2-4,TRBD1,-,TRBV10-3,TGTGCCATCAGTGACCTGGGGGATGGTCGGGGACAGTGGTACTTC,CAISDLGDGRGQWYF
TRBJ2-1,TRBD1,once,TRBV7-6,TGTGCCAGCAGCGGGGGACAGGGGGTACTCAATGAGCAGTTCTTC,CASSGGQGVLNEQFF
TRBJ2-5,TRBD1,few,TRBV5-5,TGTGCCAGCAGCGGCCGGGACAGAAAAGAGACCCAGTACTTC,CASSGRDRKETQYF
TRBJ2-7,-,-,TRBV6-5,TGTGCCAGCAGGTCCGGGACAAAAAACTACGAGCAGTACTTC,CASRSGTKNYEQYF
TRBJ1-2,-,few,TRBV28,TGTGCCAGCAGTTCCACCCGGTATGGCTACACCTTC,CASSSTRYGYTF
TRBJ1-4,TRBD1,-,TRBV7-8,TGTGCCAGCAGCGGTCTCGGGACAGGGGATGAAAAACTGTTTTTT,CASSGLGTGDEKLFF
TRBJ2-4,-,-,TRBV28,TGTGCCAGCAGTTTGGTCGGGACCTCGGGAGCCAAAAACATTCAGTACTTC,CASSLVGTSGAKNIQYF
TRBJ2-1,-,-,TRBV4-3,TGCGCCAGCAGCCAAGCGGTCAAGAGTGGGAATGAGCAGTTCTTC,CASSQAVKSGNEQFF
TRBJ1-2,TRBD1,-,TRBV24-1,TGTGCCACCAGTGATGGGGGACAGGGGATCTATGGCTACACCTTC,CATSDGGQGIYGYTF
TRBJ2-1,-,-,TRBV3-1,TGTGCCAGCAGCCCCCAGGACGGCGGGGATGAGCAGTTCTTC,CASSPQDGGDEQFF
TRBJ1-6,-,-,TRBV20-1,TGCAGTGCTAGCGGGACCGCTAATTCACCCCTCCACTTT,CSASGTANSPLHF
TRBJ1-1,-,-,TRBV11-2,TGTGCCAGCAGCTTAACCCGAGGGGGACACCCCCATTTCTTT,CASSLTRGGHPHFF
TRBJ1-1,-,-,TRBV29-1,TGCAGCGTTGAACCTGGCCCCCCGGGAGCTTTCTTT,CSVEPGPPGAFF
TRBJ2-1,TRBD2,few,TRBV10-3,TGTGCCATCAGTGAGTGGCGGGGGGGCTCGGCCGGGCAGTTCTTC,CAISEWRGGSAGQFF
TRBJ2-3,-,few,TRBV20-1,TGCAGTGCTACCCCGCCGACAGTGGATGATACGCAGTATTTT,CSATPPTVDDTQYF
TRBJ2-5,-,once,TRBV2,TGTGCCAGCAGTGAAGGTGTAGCGGTCCCCCAAGAGACCCAGTACTTC,CASSEGVAVPQETQYF
TRBJ2-1,TRBD1,once,TRBV6-5,TGTGCCAGCAGTTTCCCAGGGACAGGAATGGGTGAGCAGTTCTTC,CASSFPGTGMGEQFF
TRBJ2-5,TRBD2,-,TRBV6-5,TGTGCCAGCACCGCCCAGGCGGGGGGCTATGAGCAGTACTTC,CASTAQAGGYEQYF
TRBJ1-5,TRBD1,-,TRBV20-1,TGCAGTGCTACTTTACAGGGGGTAGGGGGTTATGGCAATCAGCCCCAGCATTTT,CSATLQGVGGYGNQPQHF
TRBJ2-7,-,few,TRBV9,TGTGCCAGCAGCGTAAGCGCCAGCTCCTACGAGCAGTACTTC,CASSVSASSYEQYF
TRBJ2-5,TRBD1,-,TRBV29-1,TGCAGCGTTGTATTGGGACAGGGCCCTTCAAATGAGCAGTACTTC,CSVVLGQGPSNEQYF
TRBJ2-7,-,-,TRBV4-3,TGCGCCAGCAGCCGATGCGCGAACCCTGGACCCTACGAGCAGTACTTC,CASSRCANPGPYEQYF
TRBJ1-2,-,-,TRBV6-1,TGTGCCAGCAGTGAATCCGGGGACACCCGCAGGAACTATGGCTACACCTTC,CASSESGDTRRNYGYTF
TRBJ1-2,-,-,TRBV20-1,TGCAGTGCCGCACCCGGGAGGTATATTGGCTACACCTTC,CSAAPGRYIGYTF